This T cell receptor beta chain appears in the sequencing data of a study of PD-1 blockade in classical Hodgkin lymphoma. Germline CDR1 is SGHRS and CDR2 is YFSETQ. This CDR3 region has 17 residues. Trimming left V 0 bases short and J 0 bases short, with 13 bases between. Profiled with immunoSEQ multiplex PCR; TCRdb holds only in-frame clones, not every one. In the table there are over 25,000 clones, nearly 80% of which are singletons. Each and every patient relapsed after autologous stem cell transplantation, and patients got differing brentuximab vedotin exposure. V and J are TRBV5-1 and TRBJ2-4; D is unclear. The material was peripheral blood mononuclear cells (PBMCs), obtained before the second cycle of nivolumab. The clonotype originates from a human donor with classical Hodgkin lymphoma. The CDR3 nucleotides are TGCGCCAGCAGCTTGGGGCAGGCACCCTTAGCCAAAAACATTCAGTACTTC. Translated, it gives CASSLGQAPLAKNIQYF.